A selection of T cell receptor beta chains follows, all from one sample in a study of blood T cell repertoires in COVID-19. Here immunoSEQ multiplex PCR was the method, and the copy in TCRdb shows in-frame clones only, minus some. The sample lists about 290,000 clones; roughly 91% were seen once. Material for sequencing was peripheral blood. These receptors were obtained from a woman in her 30s with COVID-19, enrolled during active disease. Each CDR3 is given with its conserved first and last residue. The D gene is left open where the match is weak. Clone size is given for some rows only: seen once, a few or many times, or a class if the clone is expanded.

cdr3_aa | cdr3_nt | j_call | d_call | v_call | clone_size
CSVVQASTEAFF | TGCAGCGTTGTGCAGGCGTCCACTGAAGCTTTCTTT | TRBJ1-1 | NA | TRBV29-1 | NA
CASSNYRGNTEAFF | TGTGCCAGCAGTAATTACAGGGGAAACACTGAAGCTTTCTTT | TRBJ1-1 | TRBD1 | TRBV28 | few
CASSLGRGGQPQHF | TGTGCCAGCAGCTTAGGCAGGGGCGGGCAGCCCCAGCATTTT | TRBJ1-5 | NA | TRBV11-3 | few
CASSWASGTRENNEQFF | TGTGCCAGCAGCTGGGCCTCCGGGACTAGGGAAAACAATGAGCAGTTCTTC | TRBJ2-1 | TRBD2 | TRBV7-6 | NA
CASSVSSGRSSTDTQYF | TGTGCCAGCAGCGTATCTAGCGGGAGATCTAGCACAGATACGCAGTATTTT | TRBJ2-3 | TRBD2 | TRBV9 | NA
CASQIQGNQPQHF | TGTGCCAGCCAGATACAGGGGAATCAGCCCCAGCATTTT | TRBJ1-5 | TRBD1 | TRBV28 | NA
CASSFQSGSVGEQFF | TGTGCCAGCAGCTTCCAATCTGGGTCTGTCGGGGAGCAGTTCTTC | TRBJ2-1 | NA | TRBV5-6 | NA
CASSPFYRSNYGYTF | TGTGCCAGCAGCCCCTTTTATCGCAGTAACTATGGCTACACCTTC | TRBJ1-2 | NA | TRBV28 | NA
CASSLLREGNTEAFF | TGTGCCAGCAGCCTACTCAGGGAAGGAAACACTGAAGCTTTCTTT | TRBJ1-1 | NA | TRBV9 | NA
CASSEDRWAEKLFF | TGTGCCAGCAGTGAGGACAGGTGGGCTGAAAAACTGTTTTTT | TRBJ1-4 | TRBD1 | TRBV6-1 | NA
CASSFWGGTGVGPLHF | TGTGCCAGCAGTTTTTGGGGGGGGACGGGCGTTGGGCCCCTCCACTTT | TRBJ1-6 | NA | TRBV28 | NA
CASSPDRYPGPQHF | TGCGCCAGCAGCCCAGACCGCTACCCCGGGCCCCAGCATTTT | TRBJ1-5 | NA | TRBV4-1 | few
CASSLLAPNTFNEQYF | TGTGCCAGCAGCTTATTGGCCCCAAACACGTTTAACGAGCAGTACTTC | TRBJ2-7 | NA | TRBV7-6 | NA
CASSWEVYSNQPQHF | TGTGCCAGTAGTTGGGAGGTATATAGCAATCAGCCCCAGCATTTT | TRBJ1-5 | NA | TRBV19 | NA
CASSLPSDSNTEAFF | TGTGCCAGCAGCCTCCCCTCCGACAGCAACACTGAAGCTTTCTTT | TRBJ1-1 | NA | TRBV4-2 | once
CASIWATGGGVNTEAFF | TGTGCCAGCATCTGGGCGACAGGGGGGGGTGTGAACACTGAAGCTTTCTTT | TRBJ1-1 | TRBD1 | TRBV2 | NA
CASSPHRSYGAFF | TGCGCCAGCAGCCCCCACCGGAGTTATGGAGCTTTCTTT | TRBJ1-1 | NA | TRBV4-1 | NA
CASSRTGEFSQPQHF | TGTGCCAGCAGTAGAACAGGGGAATTCAGTCAGCCCCAGCATTTT | TRBJ1-5 | TRBD1 | TRBV6-5 | NA
CASSPEGQSSYEQYF | TGTGCCAGTAGTCCCGAGGGACAGAGCTCCTACGAGCAGTACTTC | TRBJ2-7 | TRBD1 | TRBV19 | once
CASSSLGLAYF | TGTGCCAGCAGTTCACTTGGTCTTGCATACTTC | TRBJ2-5 | NA | TRBV5-5 | NA
CATSRGDMPYEQYF | TGTGCCACCAGCAGAGGGGACATGCCCTACGAGCAGTACTTC | TRBJ2-7 | NA | TRBV15 | NA
CASSLGGGHGYTF | TGTGCCAGCAGTTTAGGAGGGGGTCACGGCTACACCTTC | TRBJ1-2 | NA | TRBV12-3/TRBV12-4 | NA
CAISEGTGANYGYTF | TGTGCCATCAGTGAGGGTACAGGGGCTAACTATGGCTACACCTTC | TRBJ1-2 | TRBD1 | TRBV10-3 | NA
CASSFSGDTQYF | TGCGCCAGCAGTTTTAGCGGCGATACGCAGTATTTT | TRBJ2-3 | NA | TRBV10-1 | NA
CASSDWGGVRTEAFF | TGCGCCAGCAGTGACTGGGGGGGCGTAAGAACTGAAGCTTTCTTT | TRBJ1-1 | NA | TRBV10-2 | NA
CASTLPGDTQYF | TGCGCCAGCACCCTACCGGGGGATACGCAGTATTTT | TRBJ2-3 | NA | TRBV5-1 | NA
CASSLSNPLYNEQFF | TGTGCCAGCAGTTTATCTAATCCCTTATACAATGAGCAGTTCTTC | TRBJ2-1 | NA | TRBV27 | NA
CASSVGTGAFNSPLHF | TGTGCCAGCAGCGTAGGGACAGGGGCATTCAATTCACCCCTCCACTTT | TRBJ1-6 | TRBD1 | TRBV5-8 | NA
CASSPPGTPNTEAFF | TGTGCCAGCAGCCCCCCCGGGACACCGAACACTGAAGCTTTCTTT | TRBJ1-1 | NA | TRBV7-9 | NA
CSVDDGVGGSGNTIYF | TGCAGCGTTGACGATGGGGTGGGGGGCTCTGGAAACACCATATATTTT | TRBJ1-3 | NA | TRBV29-1 | NA
CASSLFGGGAYNEQFF | TGTGCCAGCAGCTTATTCGGCGGGGGGGCCTACAATGAGCAGTTCTTC | TRBJ2-1 | TRBD2 | TRBV7-9 | NA
CASSGLLGQSSGNTIYF | TGTGCCAGCAGCGGTCTATTGGGACAGTCCTCTGGAAACACCATATATTTT | TRBJ1-3 | TRBD1 | TRBV7-2 | NA
CASSGRLVRGETQYF | TGTGCCAGCAGCGGGCGACTAGTCCGGGGGGAGACCCAGTACTTC | TRBJ2-5 | NA | TRBV9 | NA
CASSPGAGGAQPQHF | TGTGCCAGCAGTCCCGGGGCGGGCGGGGCTCAGCCCCAGCATTTT | TRBJ1-5 | NA | TRBV6-6 | NA
CASSTGTGGTVHTF | TGTGCCAGTAGTACCGGGACAGGGGGGACCGTACACACCTTC | TRBJ1-2 | TRBD1 | TRBV19 | NA
CASSSRQKLNTEAFF | TGTGCCAGCAGTTCCCGACAGAAATTGAACACTGAAGCTTTCTTT | TRBJ1-1 | NA | TRBV27 | NA
CASSGQGYEQYF | TGCGCCAGCAGCGGACAGGGATACGAGCAGTACTTC | TRBJ2-7 | TRBD1 | TRBV4-1 | NA
CASSFGPRQPQHF | TGCGCCAGCAGCTTCGGCCCCAGGCAGCCCCAGCATTTT | TRBJ1-5 | NA | TRBV4-1 | NA
CASSRGNYGYTF | TGTGCCAGCAGCAGGGGGAACTATGGCTACACCTTC | TRBJ1-2 | TRBD1 | TRBV12-3/TRBV12-4 | NA
CSVGRLAGQGIQYF | TGCAGCGTTGGTCGACTAGCGGGGCAGGGCATTCAGTACTTC | TRBJ2-4 | TRBD2 | TRBV29-1 | NA
CASSMTAQETQYF | TGTGCCAGTAGTATGACAGCCCAAGAGACCCAGTACTTC | TRBJ2-5 | NA | TRBV19 | NA
CASSFSTGGKETQYF | TGCGCCAGCAGCTTTTCGACAGGGGGCAAGGAGACCCAGTACTTC | TRBJ2-5 | TRBD1 | TRBV5-1 | NA
CASSLPGGTGNGYTF | TGTGCCAGCAGCCTCCCCGGAGGGACAGGGAATGGCTACACCTTC | TRBJ1-2 | TRBD1 | TRBV28 | once
CASSPSFTDRSYGYTF | TGTGCCAGCTCACCATCCTTTACGGACAGGAGCTATGGCTACACCTTC | TRBJ1-2 | TRBD1 | TRBV18 | NA
CASSLIVRDLAFF | TGTGCCAGCAGCTTAATTGTCCGGGATTTGGCTTTCTTT | TRBJ1-1 | NA | TRBV7-8 | NA
CASSSPGRNYGYTF | TGTGCCAGCAGCTCCCCCGGGAGAAACTATGGCTACACCTTC | TRBJ1-2 | NA | TRBV11-2 | once
CASTPDSGGSTDTQYF | TGTGCCAGCACCCCCGATAGCGGGGGGAGCACAGATACGCAGTATTTT | TRBJ2-3 | TRBD2 | TRBV6-2/TRBV6-3 | NA
CATSDSDRPLYGYTF | TGTGCCACCAGTGATTCGGACAGGCCACTCTATGGCTACACCTTC | TRBJ1-2 | TRBD1 | TRBV24-1 | NA
CASSQVGGYTF | TGTGCCAGCAGCCAAGTTGGCGGCTACACCTTC | TRBJ1-2 | NA | TRBV3-1/TRBV3-2 | NA
CASSSEPGWQPQHF | TGTGCCAGTAGTAGCGAGCCAGGGTGGCAGCCCCAGCATTTT | TRBJ1-5 | NA | TRBV19 | NA
CASSYSEQGNGYTF | TGTGCCAGCAGTTACTCAGAACAGGGGAATGGCTACACCTTC | TRBJ1-2 | TRBD1 | TRBV6-5 | NA
CASRSYQGSRNEQYF | TGTGCCAGCAGGTCATATCAGGGAAGCAGGAACGAGCAGTACTTC | TRBJ2-7 | NA | TRBV11-2 | NA
CASSYGGGGPYEQYF | TGTGCCAGCAGTTACGGCGGGGGGGGGCCCTACGAGCAGTACTTC | TRBJ2-7 | TRBD2 | TRBV6-5 | NA
CASSPTGSFNYGYTF | TGTGCCAGCAGTCCGACAGGATCTTTTAACTATGGCTACACCTTC | TRBJ1-2 | NA | TRBV6-2/TRBV6-3 | once
CASSLVGRDTEAFF | TGTGCCAGCAGCTTAGTGGGCAGGGACACTGAAGCTTTCTTT | TRBJ1-1 | NA | TRBV7-9 | NA
CASSYSADTRYTF | TGTGCCAGCAGTTACTCAGCAGACACCCGCTACACCTTC | TRBJ1-2 | NA | TRBV6-6 | NA
CASSDIGGLSGYTF | TGTGCCAGCAGTGATATCGGGGGACTGTCTGGCTACACCTTC | TRBJ1-2 | NA | TRBV6-1 | NA
CASSPYHSGEQYF | TGTGCCAGTAGTCCTTACCATTCCGGCGAGCAGTACTTC | TRBJ2-7 | NA | TRBV19 | NA
CASSLRPLAGGDNEQFF | TGTGCCAGCAGCTTACGTCCACTAGCGGGGGGGGACAATGAGCAGTTCTTC | TRBJ2-1 | TRBD2 | TRBV7-2 | NA
CASSELGQGGGYTF | TGTGCCAGCAGTGAATTAGGGCAGGGCGGCGGCTACACCTTC | TRBJ1-2 | NA | TRBV2 | NA